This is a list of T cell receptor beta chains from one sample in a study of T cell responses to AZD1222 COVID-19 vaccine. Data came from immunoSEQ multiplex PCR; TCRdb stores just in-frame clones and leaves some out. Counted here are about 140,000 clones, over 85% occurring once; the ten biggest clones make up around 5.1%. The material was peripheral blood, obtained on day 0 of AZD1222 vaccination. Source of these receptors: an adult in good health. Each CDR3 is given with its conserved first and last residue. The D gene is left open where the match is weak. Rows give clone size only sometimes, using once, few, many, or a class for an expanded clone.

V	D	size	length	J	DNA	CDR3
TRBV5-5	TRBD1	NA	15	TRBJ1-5	TGTGCCAGCAGCCTCCGGGACAGGGGCGAAGGGCCCCAGCATTTT	CASSLRDRGEGPQHF
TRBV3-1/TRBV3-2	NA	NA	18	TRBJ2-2	TGTGCCAGCAGCCAAGTTGAGGGTGTCTCGCCGAACACCGGGGAGCTGTTTTTT	CASSQVEGVSPNTGELFF
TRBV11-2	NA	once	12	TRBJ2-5	TGTGCCGTCGGGACGGAGGGTTTGGTCCAGTACTTC	CAVGTEGLVQYF
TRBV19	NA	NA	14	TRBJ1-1	TGTGCCAGTAGTATAGGTTTTTTTAACACTGAAGCTTTCTTT	CASSIGFFNTEAFF
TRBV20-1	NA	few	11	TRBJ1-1	TGCAGTGCCGGGGTGAACACTGAAGCTTTCTTT	CSAGVNTEAFF
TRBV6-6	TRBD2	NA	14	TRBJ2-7	TGTGCCAGCAGTAGCGGGGTCAGCGCGTACGAGCAGTACTTC	CASSSGVSAYEQYF
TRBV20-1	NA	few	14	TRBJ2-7	TGCAGTGCTAGTTTGGGGGGCTTGGATTACGAGCAGTACTTC	CSASLGGLDYEQYF
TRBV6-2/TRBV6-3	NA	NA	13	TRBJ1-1	TGTGCCAGCAGCGTCCAGGGGAACACTGAAGCTTTCTTT	CASSVQGNTEAFF
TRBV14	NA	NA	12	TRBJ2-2	TGTGCCAGCAGCCGGGGAGGACGGGAGCTGTTTTTT	CASSRGGRELFF
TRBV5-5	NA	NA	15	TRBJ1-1	TGTGCCAGCAGCTTGGGACCCAGAGAGAACACTGAAGCTTTCTTT	CASSLGPRENTEAFF
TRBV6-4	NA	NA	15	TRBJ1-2	TGTGCCAGCAGTATTTACTCCGGGACGGCCTATGGCTACACCTTC	CASSIYSGTAYGYTF
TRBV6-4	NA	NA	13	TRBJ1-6	TGTGCCAGTGCGGAGGAGGAGACGACACCCCTCCACTTT	CASAEEETTPLHF
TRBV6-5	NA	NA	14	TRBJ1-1	TGTGCCCGAAGGCCGGGACACAAGAACACTGAAGCTTTCTTT	CARRPGHKNTEAFF
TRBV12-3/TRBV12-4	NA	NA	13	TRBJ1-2	TGTGCCAGCAGCACCCAGGGAATTCGCGGCTACACCTTC	CASSTQGIRGYTF
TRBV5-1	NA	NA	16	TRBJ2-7	TGCGCCAGCAGCTTGGCCCTACAGGCAAGCTCCTACGAGCAGTACTTC	CASSLALQASSYEQYF
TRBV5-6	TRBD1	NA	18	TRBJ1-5	TGTGCCAGCAGCTCCGGGAGAAATTGGGACAGGGGTCGGCAGCCCCAGCATTTT	CASSSGRNWDRGRQPQHF